This T cell receptor beta chain was captured in a study of T cell responses to AZD1222 COVID-19 vaccine. The V end lost 0 bases, the J end lost 10 bases, and 16 bases lay between the germline ends. This CDR3 spans 15 amino acids. CDR1 is SGDLS, CDR2 YYNGEE, per germline. Notes on the study in general: Clonal diversity was possibly underestimated; the donors were predominantly white British and more often female.

Profiled with immunoSEQ multiplex PCR; TCRdb holds only in-frame clones, not every one. The table lists over 130,000 clones, about 89% of them singletons, with 4% to 5% in the top ten. With regard to this clone: Its antigen is undetermined.

This chain connects TRBV9 to TRBJ2-2, with D perhaps matching TRBD1 or TRBD2 (6 bases each). The source was peripheral blood, collected on day 0 of AZD1222 vaccination. This sequence originates from an adult in good health. CDR3 in DNA: TGTGCCAGCAGCGTAGCTCCGGGGGCCTCTGAGGAGCTGTTTTTT. As protein: CASSVAPGASEELFF. Based on the CDR3 plus reference TRBV9 and TRBJ2-2, the full variable domain is DSGVTQTPKHLITATGQRVTLRCSPRSGDLSVYWYQQSLDQGLQFLIQYYNGEERAKGNILERFSAQQFPDLHSELNLSSLELGDSALYFCASSVAPGASEELFFGEGSRLTVL.